This TCR beta chain was obtained from a study of blood T cell repertoires in COVID-19. Study-level information: Sites across the United States, Italy and Spain contributed samples from acute and convalescent COVID-19. The analysed material was cDNA or gDNA that came from T cells, B-cell-depleted T cells, or PBMCs.

TCRdb keeps only in-frame clones here, not all; method: immunoSEQ multiplex PCR. The sample consists of fewer than 200,000 clones, more than 70% of them appearing once. This TCR was recovered from a man aged 35 to 55 with active or convalescent COVID-19. What was sequenced was peripheral blood.

The CDR3 DNA reads TGTGCCAGCAACCCACAGGGCGGCCTTACATACGAGCAGTACTTC. Protein: CASNPQGGLTYEQYF. This chain connects TRBV5-6 to TRBJ2-7, with D tentatively TRBD1 (6 bases). Between the trimmed V and J ends, which lost 6 bases and 4 bases, there was a span of 20 bases. CDR3 length equals 15 residues. In germline, CDR1 is SGHDT, CDR2 YYEEEE.